The clone carrying this T cell receptor (beta chain) was seen many times. MiXCR, applied by TCRdb to the 5' RACE reads, yields one record per CDR3 protein. The sample holds about 350,000 distinct CDR3 sequences, approximately 4% seen once. This specimen belongs to a study of T cells after yellow fever vaccination. Germline CDR1 is DFQATT and CDR2 is SNEGSKA (reference sequence). The CDR3 totals 14 residues. Trimming took off 3 bases at V and 1 base at J, with 12 bases between the two ends. The sequenced sample was PBMCs, obtained 5 days after the yellow fever booster vaccination. This rearrangement joins TRBV20-1 to TRBJ1-1, with D perhaps matching TRBD1 (5 bases). The sequence derives from a man younger than 30 who received the YFV17D yellow fever vaccine. The CDR3 loop is CSARSGTANTEAFF. CDR3 sequence (DNA): TGCAGTGCTAGGTCCGGGACGGCGAACACTGAAGCTTTCTTT.